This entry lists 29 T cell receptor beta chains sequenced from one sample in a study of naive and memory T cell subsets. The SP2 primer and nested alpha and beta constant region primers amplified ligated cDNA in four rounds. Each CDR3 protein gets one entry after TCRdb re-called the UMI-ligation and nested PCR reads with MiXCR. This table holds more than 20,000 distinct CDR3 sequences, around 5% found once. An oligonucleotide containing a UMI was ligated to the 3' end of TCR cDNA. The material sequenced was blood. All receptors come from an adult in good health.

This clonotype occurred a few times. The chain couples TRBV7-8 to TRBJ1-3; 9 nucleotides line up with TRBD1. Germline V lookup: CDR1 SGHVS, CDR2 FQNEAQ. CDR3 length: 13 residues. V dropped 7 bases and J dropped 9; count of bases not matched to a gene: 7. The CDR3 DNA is TGTGCCAGCACAAGCGGGACAGGGAGCACCATATATTTT. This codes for CASTSGTGSTIYF.

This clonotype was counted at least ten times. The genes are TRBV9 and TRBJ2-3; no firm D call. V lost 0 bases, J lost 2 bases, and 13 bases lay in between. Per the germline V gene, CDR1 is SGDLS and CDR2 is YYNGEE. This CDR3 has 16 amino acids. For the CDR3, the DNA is TGTGCCAGCAGCGTAGAGCCGACGGGCCTCACAGATACGCAGTATTTT. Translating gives CASSVEPTGLTDTQYF.

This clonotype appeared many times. The CDR3 sequence: CASSTRTGRAGETQYF. CDR3 DNA: TGTGCCAGCAGTACCCGGACTGGACGAGCTGGGGAGACCCAGTACTTC. This rearrangement joins TRBV27 to TRBJ2-5; a possible D gene is TRBD2 (5 bases). CDR3 size: 16 residues. The V end lost 5 bases, the J end lost 5 bases, and 21 bases lay between the germline ends. Germline CDR1 reads MNHEY; CDR2 reads SMNVEV (reference sequence).

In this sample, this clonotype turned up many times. The chain's CDR3 is CATRVAEVTDTQYF. The CDR3 DNA follows: TGCGCCACCAGGGTAGCGGAAGTAACAGATACGCAGTATTTT. This chain joins TRBV5-1 and TRBJ2-3, with D possibly TRBD2 on 6 matching bases. CDR3 length: 14 amino acids. Per the germline V gene, CDR1 is SGHRS and CDR2 is YFSETQ. Trimming shortened V by 9 bases and J by 3 bases, and 17 bases separated the two germline ends.

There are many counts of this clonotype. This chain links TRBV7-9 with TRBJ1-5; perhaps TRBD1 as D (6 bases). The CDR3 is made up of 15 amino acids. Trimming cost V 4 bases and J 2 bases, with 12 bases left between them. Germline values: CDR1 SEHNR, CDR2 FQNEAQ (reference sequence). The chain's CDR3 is CASSSQGTGNQPQHF. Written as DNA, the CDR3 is TGTGCCAGCAGCTCACAGGGTACTGGCAATCAGCCCCAGCATTTT.

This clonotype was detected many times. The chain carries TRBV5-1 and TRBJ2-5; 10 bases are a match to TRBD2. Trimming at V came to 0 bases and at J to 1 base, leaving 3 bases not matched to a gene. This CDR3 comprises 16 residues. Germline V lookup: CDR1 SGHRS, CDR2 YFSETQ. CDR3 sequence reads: CASSLVASGGQETQYF. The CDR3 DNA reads TGCGCCAGCAGCTTGGTAGCTAGCGGGGGCCAAGAGACCCAGTACTTC.

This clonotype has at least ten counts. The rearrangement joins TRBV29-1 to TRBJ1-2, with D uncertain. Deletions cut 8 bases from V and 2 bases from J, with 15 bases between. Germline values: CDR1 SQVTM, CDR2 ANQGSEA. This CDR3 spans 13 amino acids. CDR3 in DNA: TGCAGCACCACCGGAGAGGCCAACTATGGCTACACCTTC. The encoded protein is CSTTGEANYGYTF.

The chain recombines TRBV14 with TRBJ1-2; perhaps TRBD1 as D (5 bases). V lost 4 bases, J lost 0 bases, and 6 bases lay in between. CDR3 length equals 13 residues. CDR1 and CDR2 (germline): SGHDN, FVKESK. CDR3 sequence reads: CASSLTANYGYTF. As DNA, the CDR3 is TGTGCCAGCAGCCTGACAGCTAACTATGGCTACACCTTC.

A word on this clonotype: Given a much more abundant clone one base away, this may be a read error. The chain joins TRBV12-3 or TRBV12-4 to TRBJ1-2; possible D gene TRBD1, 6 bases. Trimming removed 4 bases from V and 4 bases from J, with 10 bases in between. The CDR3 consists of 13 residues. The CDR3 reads CASSSTGAYGYTF. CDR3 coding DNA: TGTGCCAGCAGTTCGACAGGCGCCTATGGCTACACCTTC.

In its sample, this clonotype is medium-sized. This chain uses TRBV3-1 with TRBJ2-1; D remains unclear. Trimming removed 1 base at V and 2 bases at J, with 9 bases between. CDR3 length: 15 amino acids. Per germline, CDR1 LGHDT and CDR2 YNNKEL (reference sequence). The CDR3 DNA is TGTGCCAGCAGCCAAGGGTCGGCACCCTACAATGAGCAGTTCTTC. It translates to CASSQGSAPYNEQFF.

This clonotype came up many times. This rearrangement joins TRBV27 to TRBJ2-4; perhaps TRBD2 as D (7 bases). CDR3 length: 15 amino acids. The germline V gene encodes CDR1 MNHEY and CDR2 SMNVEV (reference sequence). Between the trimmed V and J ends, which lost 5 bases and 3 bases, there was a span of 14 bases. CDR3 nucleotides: TGTGCCAGCAGTCCTTTGGGGGGGCTCAAAAACATTCAGTACTTC. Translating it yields CASSPLGGLKNIQYF.

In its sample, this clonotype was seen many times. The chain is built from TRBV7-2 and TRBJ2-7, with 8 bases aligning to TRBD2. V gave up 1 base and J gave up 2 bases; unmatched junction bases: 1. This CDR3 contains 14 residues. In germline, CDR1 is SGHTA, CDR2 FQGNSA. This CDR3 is CASSLVAGTYEQYF. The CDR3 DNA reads TGTGCCAGCAGCTTAGTAGCGGGAACCTACGAGCAGTACTTC.

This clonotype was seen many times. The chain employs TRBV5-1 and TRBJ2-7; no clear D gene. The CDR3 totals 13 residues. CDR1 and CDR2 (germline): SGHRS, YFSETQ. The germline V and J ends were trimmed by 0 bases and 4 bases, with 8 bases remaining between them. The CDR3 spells CASSLDSLYEQYF. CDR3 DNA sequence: TGCGCCAGCAGCTTGGACAGTCTTTACGAGCAGTACTTC.

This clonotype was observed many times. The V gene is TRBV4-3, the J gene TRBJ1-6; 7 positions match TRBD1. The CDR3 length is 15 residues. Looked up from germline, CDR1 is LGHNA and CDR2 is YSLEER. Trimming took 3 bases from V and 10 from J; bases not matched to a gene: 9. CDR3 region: CASSQTGLIRSPLHF. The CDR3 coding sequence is TGCGCCAGCAGCCAGACAGGGTTAATCCGGTCACCCCTCCACTTT.

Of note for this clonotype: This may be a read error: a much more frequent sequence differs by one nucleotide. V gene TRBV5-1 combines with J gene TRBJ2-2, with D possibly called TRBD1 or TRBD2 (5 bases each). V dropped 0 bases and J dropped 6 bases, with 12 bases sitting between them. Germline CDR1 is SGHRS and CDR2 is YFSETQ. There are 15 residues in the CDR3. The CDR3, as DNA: TGCGCCAGCAGCTTGGCAGGGAAGAGGGCCGGGGAGCTGTTTTTT. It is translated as CASSLAGKRAGELFF.

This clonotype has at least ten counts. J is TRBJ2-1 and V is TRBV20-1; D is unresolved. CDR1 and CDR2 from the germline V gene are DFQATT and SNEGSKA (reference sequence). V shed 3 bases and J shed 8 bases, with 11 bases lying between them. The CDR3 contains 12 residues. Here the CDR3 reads CSASTPRYEQFF. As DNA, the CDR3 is TGCAGTGCTAGTACTCCACGCTATGAGCAGTTCTTC.

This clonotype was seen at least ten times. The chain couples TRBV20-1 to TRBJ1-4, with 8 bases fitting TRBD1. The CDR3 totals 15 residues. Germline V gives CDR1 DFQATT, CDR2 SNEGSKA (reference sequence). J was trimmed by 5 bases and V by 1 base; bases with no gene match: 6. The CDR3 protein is CSARALQGVNEKLFF. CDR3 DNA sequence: TGCAGTGCTAGAGCCCTACAGGGGGTGAATGAAAAACTGTTTTTT.

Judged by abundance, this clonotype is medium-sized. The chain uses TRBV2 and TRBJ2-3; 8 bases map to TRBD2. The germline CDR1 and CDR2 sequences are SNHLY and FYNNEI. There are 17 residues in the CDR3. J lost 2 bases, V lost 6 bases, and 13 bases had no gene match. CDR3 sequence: CASRVLAEAGDTDTQYF. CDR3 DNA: TGTGCCAGCAGGGTTTTAGCGGAAGCGGGAGACACAGATACGCAGTATTTT.

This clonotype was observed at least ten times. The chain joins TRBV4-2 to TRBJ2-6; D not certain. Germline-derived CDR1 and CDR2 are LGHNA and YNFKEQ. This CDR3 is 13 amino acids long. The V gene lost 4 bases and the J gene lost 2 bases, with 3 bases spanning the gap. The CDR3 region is CASSRTGANVLTF. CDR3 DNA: TGTGCCAGCAGCCGGACTGGGGCCAACGTCCTGACTTTC.

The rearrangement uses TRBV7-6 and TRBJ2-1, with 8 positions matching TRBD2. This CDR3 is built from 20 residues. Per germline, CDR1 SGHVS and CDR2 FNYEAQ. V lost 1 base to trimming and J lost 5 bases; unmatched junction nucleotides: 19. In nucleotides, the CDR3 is TGTGCCAGCAGCTTAGGACCGGGACTAGTGGGACCCGGGCGCCACAATGAGCAGTTCTTC. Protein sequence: CASSLGPGLVGPGRHNEQFF. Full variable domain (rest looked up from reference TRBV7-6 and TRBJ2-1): GAGVSQSPRYKVTKRGQDVALRCDPISGHVSLYWYRQALGQGPEFLTYFNYEAQQDKSGLPNDRFSAERPEGSISTLTIQRTEQRDSAMYRCASSLGPGLVGPGRHNEQFFGPGTRLTVL.

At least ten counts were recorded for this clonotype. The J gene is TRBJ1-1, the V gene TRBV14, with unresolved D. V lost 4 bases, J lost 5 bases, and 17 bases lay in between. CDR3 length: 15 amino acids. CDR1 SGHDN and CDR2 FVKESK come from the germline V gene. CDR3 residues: CASSRDPGILTEAFF. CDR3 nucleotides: TGTGCCAGCAGCCGCGATCCAGGTATTCTTACTGAAGCTTTCTTT.

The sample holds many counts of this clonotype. The CDR3 region is CASSWGQGDLETQYF. CDR3 coding DNA: TGTGCCAGCAGCTGGGGACAGGGGGACCTGGAGACCCAGTACTTC. The chain joins TRBV7-9 to TRBJ2-5; 11 bases match TRBD1. The CDR3 covers 15 residues. Looked up from germline, CDR1 is SEHNR and CDR2 is FQNEAQ (reference sequence). V gave up 4 bases and J gave up 5 bases; unmatched junction bases: 6.

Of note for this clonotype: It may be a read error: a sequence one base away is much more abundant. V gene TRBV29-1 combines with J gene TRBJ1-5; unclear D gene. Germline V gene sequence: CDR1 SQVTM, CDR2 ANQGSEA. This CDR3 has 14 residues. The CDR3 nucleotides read TGCAGCGTTGAAATTAATGGGAGTAATCAGCCCCAGAATTTT. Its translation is CSVEINGSNQPQNF.

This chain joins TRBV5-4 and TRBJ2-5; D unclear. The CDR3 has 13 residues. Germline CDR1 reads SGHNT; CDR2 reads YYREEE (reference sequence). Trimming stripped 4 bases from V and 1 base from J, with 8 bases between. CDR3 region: CASSPVPQETQYF. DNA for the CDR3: TGTGCCAGCAGCCCCGTGCCCCAAGAGACCCAGTACTTC.

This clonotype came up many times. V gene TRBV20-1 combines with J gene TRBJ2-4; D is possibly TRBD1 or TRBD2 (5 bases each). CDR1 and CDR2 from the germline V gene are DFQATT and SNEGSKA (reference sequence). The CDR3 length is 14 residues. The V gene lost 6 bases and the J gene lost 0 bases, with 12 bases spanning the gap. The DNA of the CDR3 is TGCAGTGCCCACGGGGCACTAGCCAAAAACATTCAGTACTTC. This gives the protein CSAHGALAKNIQYF.

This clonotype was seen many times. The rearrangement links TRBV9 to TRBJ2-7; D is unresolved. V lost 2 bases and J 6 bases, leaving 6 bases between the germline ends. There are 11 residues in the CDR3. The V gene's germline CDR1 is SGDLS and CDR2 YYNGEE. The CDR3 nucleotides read TGTGCCAGCAGCGTGTGGGTCGAGCAGTACTTC. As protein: CASSVWVEQYF.

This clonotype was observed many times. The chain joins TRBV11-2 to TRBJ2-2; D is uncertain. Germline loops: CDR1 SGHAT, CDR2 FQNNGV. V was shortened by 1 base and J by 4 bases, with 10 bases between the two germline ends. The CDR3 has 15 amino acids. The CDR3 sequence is CASSLGFSGTGELFF. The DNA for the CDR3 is TGTGCCAGCAGCTTAGGATTCTCTGGCACCGGGGAGCTGTTTTTT.

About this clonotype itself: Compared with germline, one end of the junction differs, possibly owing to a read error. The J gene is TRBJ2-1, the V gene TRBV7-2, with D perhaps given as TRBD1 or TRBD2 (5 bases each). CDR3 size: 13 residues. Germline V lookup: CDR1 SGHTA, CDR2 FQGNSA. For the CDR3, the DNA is TGTGCCGGCAGCTTCCGGGACGTTGATGAGCAGTTCTTC. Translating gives CAGSFRDVDEQFF.

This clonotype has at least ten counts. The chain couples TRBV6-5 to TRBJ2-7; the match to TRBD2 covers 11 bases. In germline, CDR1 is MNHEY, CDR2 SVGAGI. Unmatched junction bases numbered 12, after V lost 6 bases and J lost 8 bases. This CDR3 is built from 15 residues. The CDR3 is CASRRLAGPLFKQYF. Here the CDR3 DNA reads TGTGCCAGCAGGAGACTAGCGGGACCCCTTTTCAAGCAGTACTTC.